These T cell receptor beta chains were read from a single sample in a study of blood T cell repertoires in COVID-19. Repertoires were generated with immunoSEQ multiplex PCR, while TCRdb's copy carries only in-frame clones and drops some. The sample shows about 61,000 clones, about nine tenths of them seen only once. Specimen: peripheral blood. Source of these receptors: a human donor in a cohort sampled during active COVID-19. Both conserved end residues are part of each CDR3. The order of the fields is clone size, CDR3 length, V gene, D gene, J gene, CDR3 protein, CDR3 DNA. The D gene is left open where the match is weak. Clone size, where shown, is once, few, many, or a class for clones that have expanded.

once	15	TRBV5-1	TRBD1	TRBJ2-7	CASSWGQGGSYEQYF	TGCGCCAGCAGCTGGGGACAGGGAGGCTCCTACGAGCAGTACTTC
once	14	TRBV29-1	TRBD2	TRBJ2-3	CSVPLGGSGDTQYF	TGCAGCGTCCCCCTGGGGGGGAGTGGAGATACGCAGTATTTT
NA	13	TRBV6-5	NA	TRBJ1-1	CASTAGGATEAFF	TGTGCCAGCACTGCCGGGGGTGCCACTGAAGCTTTCTTT
NA	17	TRBV14	NA	TRBJ1-2	CASSQVNYRILNYGYTF	TGTGCCAGCAGCCAAGTGAATTACAGAATTTTAAACTATGGCTACACCTTC
NA	13	TRBV30	NA	TRBJ1-3	CSVGSILQDTIYF	TGTTCCGTGGGGAGTATTCTCCAAGACACCATATATTTT
NA	16	TRBV6-6	NA	TRBJ2-1	CASSSTKDTVYNEQFF	TGTGCCAGCAGTTCCACGAAAGATACTGTGTACAATGAGCAGTTCTTC
NA	17	TRBV27	TRBD2	TRBJ2-2	CASSLSPSGISTGELFF	TGTGCCAGCAGTTTGTCCCCTAGCGGGATAAGCACCGGGGAGCTGTTTTTT
NA	14	TRBV6-5	TRBD2	TRBJ2-7	CASSYGVSGFEQYF	TGTGCCAGCAGTTACGGGGTTAGCGGGTTCGAGCAGTACTTC
NA	15	TRBV7-9	TRBD1	TRBJ2-1	CASSLGQGLGPRQFF	TGTGCCAGCAGCCTCGGACAGGGCCTGGGTCCCAGGCAGTTCTTC
NA	14	TRBV4-2	NA	TRBJ2-7	CASSQVEGTYEQYF	TGTGCCAGCAGCCAAGTCGAGGGAACCTACGAGCAGTACTTC
NA	19	TRBV7-9	NA	TRBJ2-4	CASSLDRGAGPVAKNIQYF	TGTGCCAGCAGCTTAGATCGGGGGGCAGGGCCGGTGGCCAAAAACATTCAGTACTTC
NA	15	TRBV28	NA	TRBJ1-2	CASSRPERGLKGYTF	TGTGCCAGCAGCCGCCCGGAAAGGGGTCTGAAAGGCTACACCTTC
few	17	TRBV28	NA	TRBJ1-3	CASSPTYGQGLGNTIYF	TGTGCCAGCAGTCCTACCTACGGGCAGGGGCTCGGAAACACCATATATTTT
NA	14	TRBV18	TRBD1	TRBJ1-5	CASSPGQVNQPQHF	TGTGCCAGCTCACCCGGACAGGTCAATCAGCCCCAGCATTTT